This T cell receptor beta chain stems from a study of neurological immune-mediated disorders. One entry per CDR3 protein, called by TCRdb with MiXCR from the 5' RACE reads. The table lists about 59,000 distinct CDR3 sequences, approximately 4% of them singletons. Germline V CDR1 and CDR2: SGHDN, FVKESK. This CDR3 has 15 residues. J gave up 9 bases and V 3 bases, and 5 bases lay outside the gene matches. Ten or more counts support this clonotype. The origin of this receptor is a woman aged 25 to 39 with multiple sclerosis. The rearrangement joins TRBV14 to TRBJ2-1, with 13 bases matching TRBD2. Sequencing input: PBMCs. CDR3: CASSQRGLAGSEQFF. In DNA form, the CDR3 reads TGTGCCAGCAGCCAGCGGGGACTAGCGGGAAGTGAGCAGTTCTTC.